A single sample is the source of the 20 T cell receptor beta chains below, sequenced in a study of T cell repertoires in cytomegalovirus infection. No antigens are known for them. TCRdb ran MiXCR on the reads and lists one entry per CDR3 protein. The profile covers roughly 700,000 distinct CDR3 sequences, with around 31% appearing a single time and 18% taken by the ten largest. The input for sequencing was cultured PBMCs, taken from culture after CMV antigen stimulation. These receptors all come from a human donor in good health (CMV status not recorded). Some clones in this sample may be carry-over from other donors' samples.

This clonotype occurred many times. The V and J genes are TRBV7-6 and TRBJ2-5; a weak D match, TRBD2 (5 bases). Looked up from germline, CDR1 is SGHVS and CDR2 is FNYEAQ. This CDR3 region has 14 residues. The V end was cut by 0 bases, the J end by 5 bases, with 10 bases between. CDR3 DNA sequence: TGTGCCAGCAGCTTAGCCTGGTCGGGGGAGACCCAGTACTTC. Its protein product is CASSLAWSGETQYF.

V usage is TRBV7-9 and J usage is TRBJ2-7; TRBD1 matches at 7 bases. The CDR3 consists of 11 residues. Germline V gene sequence: CDR1 SEHNR, CDR2 FQNEAQ (reference sequence). V lost 8 bases, J lost 2 bases, and 0 bases stayed unmatched. In DNA, the CDR3 is TGTGCCAGCCAGGGGGCCTACGAGCAGTACTTC. Translated: CASQGAYEQYF.

This clonotype appeared a few times. V is TRBV29-1 and J is TRBJ2-7, with D maybe TRBD2 (6 bases). This CDR3 has 11 residues. V gave up 5 bases and J gave up 4 bases, with 9 bases separating them. The V gene's germline CDR1 is SQVTM and CDR2 ANQGSEA. CDR3 DNA: TGCAGCGTTTCCCGGGGGTACGAGCAGTACTTC. It translates to CSVSRGYEQYF.

In DNA form, the CDR3 reads TGTGCCAGCAGCTTAGTTGTTGCAGATACGCAGTATTTT. Translated, it gives CASSLVVADTQYF. This chain connects TRBV11-2 to TRBJ2-3; D is unresolved. Trimming removed 1 base from V and 4 bases from J, with 6 bases in between. CDR3 size: 13 residues. Looked up from germline, CDR1 is SGHAT and CDR2 is FQNNGV.

The V and J genes are TRBV7-8 and TRBJ2-1, with 10 bases that match TRBD2. Looked up from germline, CDR1 is SGHVS and CDR2 is FQNEAQ. The CDR3 totals 18 residues. V lost 2 bases, J lost 4 bases, and 11 bases stayed unmatched. CDR3 coding DNA: TGTGCCAGCAGCTTAAGGGGGCCTACTAGCGGGGAATACAATGAGCAGTTCTTC. This sequence encodes CASSLRGPTSGEYNEQFF.

The rearrangement links TRBV28 to TRBJ2-1; 9 nucleotides match TRBD2. CDR1 and CDR2 (germline): MDHEN, SYDVKM. The CDR3 covers 18 residues. V lost 7 bases to trimming and J lost 1 base; unmatched junction nucleotides: 14. CDR3 region: CASISLGGGAGSYNEQFF. CDR3 DNA: TGTGCCAGCATAAGCCTGGGCGGGGGGGCCGGGTCCTACAATGAGCAGTTCTTC.

This sequence joins TRBV20-1 and TRBJ1-1; D is uncertain. Germline-derived CDR1 and CDR2 are DFQATT and SNEGSKA (reference sequence). The CDR3 is 13 amino acids. The CDR3 nucleotides are TGCAGCCTATATAGGGTCGGGAACACTGAAGCTTTCTTT. Residues: CSLYRVGNTEAFF.

The genes are TRBV7-2 and TRBJ2-1, with no clear D. Deletions cut 4 bases from V and 9 bases from J, with 16 bases between. CDR1 is SGHTA and CDR2 is FQGNSA in the germline V gene. The CDR3 has 14 residues. This CDR3 reads CASSSVYAPSEQFF. In nucleotides, the CDR3 is TGTGCCAGCAGCTCCGTCTATGCTCCCAGTGAGCAGTTCTTC.

The chain uses TRBV20-1 and TRBJ2-1; no clear D. Trimming stripped 5 bases from V and 9 bases from J, with 17 bases between. Germline V gene data show CDR1 as DFQATT and CDR2 as SNEGSKA (reference sequence). The CDR3 has 13 residues. The CDR3 DNA sequence: TGCAGTGCTCCCGACGGCCACGGCCGTGAGCAGTTCTTC. This translates into CSAPDGHGREQFF.

This chain uses TRBV20-1 with TRBJ1-2; possibly TRBD1 for D (6 bases). This CDR3 is built from 14 residues. Germline V gene sequence: CDR1 DFQATT, CDR2 SNEGSKA (reference sequence). V dropped 2 bases and J dropped 7 bases, with 17 bases sitting between them. CDR3 DNA sequence: TGCAGTGCTAGAAGGGGGAAAGGGACCCGTGGCTACACCTTC. It codes for CSARRGKGTRGYTF.

This clonotype was seen many times. This chain uses TRBV7-2 with TRBJ1-5; unclear D gene. CDR1 SGHTA and CDR2 FQGNSA come from the germline V gene. Trimming took 3 bases from V and 7 from J, leaving 13 bases between them. CDR3 length equals 14 residues. CDR3 coding DNA: TGTGCCAGCAGCTTCCGCCTGGGTTCCCAGCCCCAGCATTTT. Residues: CASSFRLGSQPQHF.

V usage is TRBV18 and J usage is TRBJ1-2, with D unresolved. The germline V gene encodes CDR1 KGHSH and CDR2 LQKENI. V lost 2 bases to trimming and J lost 7 bases, with 17 bases between them. This CDR3 has 15 amino acids. The CDR3 coding sequence is TGTGCCAGCTCACCAACCGGACTAACGGCCCTTGGCTACACCTTC. This gives the protein CASSPTGLTALGYTF.

At least ten counts were recorded for this clonotype. The rearrangement joins TRBV7-2 to TRBJ1-3; D perhaps matches TRBD1 (5 bases). The V gene lost 4 bases and the J gene lost 4 bases, with 17 bases spanning the gap. CDR1 and CDR2 from the germline V gene are SGHTA and FQGNSA. This CDR3 comprises 16 residues. The CDR3 nucleotides are TGTGCCAGCAGCTCCGCCGGGGGGTCGGGAGGAAACACCATATATTTT. This gives the protein CASSSAGGSGGNTIYF. Together with reference TRBV7-2 and TRBJ1-3, the CDR3 gives the full variable domain: GAGVSQSPSNKVTEKGKDVELRCDPISGHTALYWYRQSLGQGLEFLIYFQGNSAPDKSGLPSDRFSAERTGGSVSTLTIQRTQQEDSAVYLCASSSAGGSGGNTIYFGEGSWLTVV.

This clonotype was detected many times. The CDR3 is CASRPPGLATVETQYF. For the CDR3, the DNA is TGTGCCAGCAGACCCCCGGGACTAGCTACAGTTGAGACCCAGTACTTC. The chain links TRBV7-2 to TRBJ2-5; 9 nucleotides line up with TRBD2. Germline V gene sequence: CDR1 SGHTA, CDR2 FQGNSA. The CDR3 length is 16 residues. With 6 bases clipped from V and 5 bases from J, the junction kept 13 bases outside the gene matches. The full variable domain, in which reference TRBV7-2 and TRBJ2-5 provide the parts outside the CDR3, is GAGVSQSPSNKVTEKGKDVELRCDPISGHTALYWYRQSLGQGLEFLIYFQGNSAPDKSGLPSDRFSAERTGGSVSTLTIQRTQQEDSAVYLCASRPPGLATVETQYFGPGTRLLVL.

The chain combines TRBV19 with TRBJ2-7, with D perhaps matching TRBD2 (5 bases). This CDR3 is built from 13 residues. Germline CDR1 LNHDA, CDR2 SQIVND (reference sequence). V was clipped by 5 bases and J by 6 bases, with 14 bases between them. For the CDR3, the DNA is TGTGCCAGTAGTCCAATCGGACTGGGCGAGCAGTACTTC. It encodes CASSPIGLGEQYF.

In its sample, this clonotype was seen a few times. The chain links TRBV10-2 to TRBJ2-7; 9 bases match TRBD2. This CDR3 is built from 14 residues. In germline, CDR1 is WSHSY, CDR2 SAAADI. After removal of 3 bases from V and 12 bases from J, the junction contained 12 bases not matched to a gene. The CDR3 DNA is TGCGCCAGCAGTGAAAAAGCGGGAGGCCACCAGGGGTACTTC. Its translation is CASSEKAGGHQGYF.

The chain links TRBV7-8 to TRBJ2-1; 8 bases are a match to TRBD2. V was clipped by 3 bases and J by 6 bases; unmatched bases: 10. The CDR3 extends over 16 amino acids. CDR1 is SGHVS, CDR2 FQNEAQ, per germline. Here the CDR3 reads CASSFSYAGGLNEQFF. The CDR3 region has the DNA TGTGCCAGCAGCTTCTCCTACGCGGGGGGCCTCAATGAGCAGTTCTTC.

This clonotype was counted many times. V usage is TRBV12-3 or TRBV12-4 and J usage is TRBJ2-3, with D unclear. Trimming removed 7 bases at V and 0 bases at J, with 11 bases between. This CDR3 comprises 14 residues. CDR3 DNA sequence: TGTGCCAGCACCATAGGGCCTAGCACAGATACGCAGTATTTT. Its protein product is CASTIGPSTDTQYF.

This clonotype was recorded a few times. This chain uses TRBV11-1 with TRBJ1-6; the D is unclear. The CDR3 sequence is 14 residues long. V dropped 3 bases and J dropped 7 bases, with 10 bases sitting between them. Germline CDR1 is SGHAT and CDR2 is FQDESV (reference sequence). This chain's CDR3 is CASSFRRANSPLHF. The CDR3 DNA sequence: TGTGCCAGCAGCTTTAGACGGGCGAATTCACCCCTCCACTTT.

The chain links TRBV11-2 to TRBJ1-1; no clear D gene. Trimming shortened V by 5 bases and J by 1 base, and 14 bases separated the two germline ends. The CDR3 sequence is 15 residues long. Germline CDR1 and CDR2: SGHAT and FQNNGV. The chain's CDR3 is CASSEGWTANTEAFF. The CDR3 nucleotides read TGTGCCAGCAGCGAAGGCTGGACGGCGAACACTGAAGCTTTCTTT.